These 32 T cell receptor beta chains were sequenced from one sample in a study of CD8 T cells in Susac syndrome. RNA was extracted with the RNeasy kit, and a quantity of about 0.45 to 1 ug was reverse transcribed using random hexamers. From the immunoSEQ multiplex PCR reads, TCRdb called clonotypes with MiXCR, one entry per CDR3 protein. This table holds about 180,000 distinct CDR3 sequences, roughly 94% found once. Sequencing was carried out using CD4+ T cells from PBMCs. These receptors were taken from a human donor with Susac syndrome.

The V call is TRBV30, the J call TRBJ1-2; the D gene is possibly TRBD1 (5 bases). Germline CDR1 is GTSNPN and CDR2 is SVGIG (reference sequence). V dropped 0 bases and J dropped 8 bases, with 13 bases sitting between them. The CDR3 runs to 13 residues. CDR3 region: CAWSVFGTYGYTF. CDR3 bases: TGTGCCTGGAGTGTATTCGGGACCTACGGCTACACCTTC.

This rearrangement joins TRBV6-5 to TRBJ2-2; 7 bases fit TRBD2. Germline V gives CDR1 MNHEY, CDR2 SVGAGI. With V trimmed by 0 bases and J by 6 bases, 7 bases remained unmatched. The CDR3 is 16 amino acids. CDR3 residues: CASSYSLLASPGELFF. DNA for the CDR3: TGTGCCAGCAGTTACTCCCTACTAGCGTCCCCCGGGGAGCTGTTTTTT.

This sequence joins TRBV6-5 and TRBJ2-3; TRBD2 agrees at 8 bases. After removal of 4 bases from V and 5 bases from J, the junction contained 8 bases not matched to a gene. This CDR3 is 15 amino acids long. Germline CDR1 MNHEY, CDR2 SVGAGI. CDR3 loop: CASSSAGGGGDTQYF. Written as DNA, the CDR3 is TGTGCCAGCAGTTCGGCGGGAGGCGGGGGAGATACGCAGTATTTT.

The chain is built from TRBV28 and TRBJ2-7; 13 bases map to TRBD2. This CDR3 contains 13 residues. The trim removed 6 bases at V and 11 bases at J, leaving 7 bases unmatched. Germline CDR1 and CDR2: MDHEN and SYDVKM. DNA for the CDR3: TGTGCCAGCAGGCGCGGACTAGCGGGAGACAAGTACTTC. It specifies CASRRGLAGDKYF.

This chain uses TRBV20-1 with TRBJ1-1; 7 nucleotides match TRBD1. The CDR3 consists of 13 residues. The V gene's germline CDR1 is DFQATT and CDR2 SNEGSKA (reference sequence). V gave up 5 bases and J gave up 0 bases; unmatched junction bases: 3. This chain's CDR3 is CSAETGMNTEAFF. For the CDR3, the DNA is TGCAGTGCTGAGACAGGGATGAACACTGAAGCTTTCTTT.

The chain employs TRBV5-1 and TRBJ2-1, with unresolved D. V was clipped by 0 bases and J by 0 bases, with 7 bases between them. The CDR3 covers 15 residues. CDR1 and CDR2 (germline): SGHRS, YFSETQ. The CDR3 DNA is TGCGCCAGCAGCTTGGACGTTGGCTCCTACAATGAGCAGTTCTTC. Protein product: CASSLDVGSYNEQFF.

This rearrangement joins TRBV25-1 to TRBJ2-2; TRBD2 matches at 8 bases. CDR3 length equals 14 residues. Trimming took 5 bases from V and 9 from J; bases not matched to a gene: 8. Looked up from germline, CDR1 is MGHDK and CDR2 is SYGVNS. CDR3: CASSRLAGDRELFF. The CDR3 DNA reads TGTGCCAGCAGTCGTCTAGCGGGTGATCGGGAGCTGTTTTTT. The variable domain in full, with the rest retrieved from reference TRBV25-1 and TRBJ2-2, is EADIYQTPRYLVIGTGKKITLECSQTMGHDKMYWYQQDPGMELHLIHYSYGVNSTEKGDLSSESTVSRIRTEHFPLTLESARPSHTSQYLCASSRLAGDRELFFGEGSRLTVL.

The chain carries TRBV7-2 and TRBJ2-1; D unclear. The V gene lost 4 bases and the J gene lost 7 bases, with 14 bases spanning the gap. The CDR3 runs 14 residues. CDR1 and CDR2 (germline): SGHTA, FQGNSA. The CDR3 DNA reads TGTGCCAGCAGCTCTCGGGCCTTTCGGAATGAGCAGTTCTTC. Protein: CASSSRAFRNEQFF.

J is TRBJ1-1 and V is TRBV20-1; D is unclear. The CDR3 is 14 amino acids. Trimming removed 0 bases at V and 10 bases at J, with 18 bases between. Germline values: CDR1 DFQATT, CDR2 SNEGSKA (reference sequence). The CDR3 region has the DNA TGCAGTGCTAGAGAGGCCACCCGAGGAGGCGGAGCTTTCTTT. This codes for CSAREATRGGGAFF.

This clonotype was seen only once. This chain joins TRBV20-1 and TRBJ2-7, with TRBD1 matching over 8 bases. Germline-derived CDR1 and CDR2 are DFQATT and SNEGSKA (reference sequence). J was trimmed by 0 bases and V by 7 bases; bases with no gene match: 5. CDR3 length: 13 amino acids. This chain's CDR3 is CSVQGVGSYEQYF. In nucleotides, the CDR3 is TGCAGTGTACAGGGGGTCGGCTCCTACGAGCAGTACTTC.

The gene calls are TRBV20-1 and TRBJ1-5; 8 bases line up with TRBD1. The CDR3 length is 14 residues. From germline, CDR1 is DFQATT and CDR2 SNEGSKA (reference sequence). With 3 bases clipped from V and 2 bases from J, the junction kept 3 bases outside the gene matches. The CDR3 bases are TGCAGTGCTAGGGGGGGACAGGGCAATCAGCCCCAGCATTTT. Protein: CSARGGQGNQPQHF.

This chain joins TRBV4-3 and TRBJ1-5; D remains unclear. The CDR3 contains 13 residues. Germline CDR1 is LGHNA and CDR2 is YSLEER. V was clipped by 4 bases and J by 7 bases, with 11 bases between them. Here the CDR3 reads CASSPSLPQPQHF. CDR3 DNA: TGCGCCAGCAGCCCATCCCTTCCGCAGCCCCAGCATTTT.

This chain links TRBV29-1 with TRBJ2-3; D tentatively fits TRBD1 or TRBD2 (5 bases each). Germline V gene lookup returns CDR1 SQVTM and CDR2 ANQGSEA. The CDR3 totals 16 residues. V dropped 4 bases and J dropped 1 base, with 18 bases sitting between them. CDR3 sequence reads: CSVAQAPARGTDTQYF. The CDR3 nucleotides read TGCAGCGTTGCACAGGCCCCGGCGAGGGGCACAGATACGCAGTATTTT.

The rearrangement uses TRBV11-2 and TRBJ2-7; TRBD1 matches at 7 bases. The CDR3 has 15 residues. Germline trimming cut 5 bases from V and 4 bases from J; bases unmatched to any gene: 11. The germline V gene has CDR1 SGHAT and CDR2 FQNNGV. CDR3 sequence: CASSVLPGTAYEQYF. CDR3 DNA: TGTGCCAGCAGCGTATTGCCCGGGACAGCTTACGAGCAGTACTTC. The entire variable domain, with the rest obtained from reference TRBV11-2 and TRBJ2-7, is as follows: EAGVAQSPRYKIIEKRQSVAFWCNPISGHATLYWYQQILGQGPKLLIQFQNNGVVDDSQLPKDRFSAERLKGVDSTLKIQPAKLEDSAVYLCASSVLPGTAYEQYFGPGTRLTVT.

This clonotype was counted once. The chain carries TRBV12-3 or TRBV12-4 and TRBJ1-2; tentative D call: TRBD1 (6 bases). The CDR3 runs 13 residues. V shed 6 bases and J shed 4 bases, with 12 bases lying between them. This CDR3 is CASSPGTIYGYTF. CDR3 coding DNA: TGTGCCAGCAGCCCCGGGACAATCTATGGCTACACCTTC.

V gene TRBV30 combines with J gene TRBJ2-1; 10 bases line up with TRBD1. V lost 5 bases to trimming and J lost 4 bases; unmatched junction nucleotides: 5. This CDR3 region has 14 residues. The V gene's germline CDR1 is GTSNPN and CDR2 SVGIG (reference sequence). CDR3 bases: TGTGCCTGGGCCGACAGGGGGCCTTACAATGAGCAGTTCTTC. The encoded protein is CAWADRGPYNEQFF.

The chain couples TRBV12-3 or TRBV12-4 to TRBJ2-5; D gene unclear. V shed 6 bases and J shed 1 base, with 12 bases lying between them. This CDR3 spans 14 amino acids. The DNA for the CDR3 is TGTGCCAGCAGGGTACTTGACGGCCAAGAGACCCAGTACTTC. This codes for CASRVLDGQETQYF.

This clonotype has only one observation. The chain has TRBV6-5 and TRBJ1-1; D is uncertain. V lost 2 bases to trimming and J lost 8 bases, with 9 bases between them. The CDR3 length is 12 residues. From germline, CDR1 is MNHEY and CDR2 SVGAGI. Here the CDR3 DNA reads TGTGCCAGCAGTTACCGAGGCAGGGAAGCTTTCTTT. The encoded protein is CASSYRGREAFF.

The CDR3 spells CSVVPHAGGLNEQFF. Written as DNA, the CDR3 is TGCAGCGTTGTGCCTCATGCGGGGGGTCTCAATGAGCAGTTCTTC. The chain combines TRBV29-1 with TRBJ2-1; 8 bases are a match to TRBD2. The CDR3 length is 15 residues. Germline CDR1 reads SQVTM; CDR2 reads ANQGSEA. Unmatched junction bases numbered 11, after V lost 4 bases and J lost 6 bases.

The rearrangement uses TRBV29-1 and TRBJ2-2; 8 nucleotides match TRBD1. The CDR3 is 13 amino acids. V trimming: 4 bases; J trimming: 5 bases; junction bases outside the gene matches: 3. Germline-derived CDR1 and CDR2 are SQVTM and ANQGSEA. The CDR3 DNA is TGCAGCGTTGTCCGGACAGGGACCGGGGAGCTGTTTTTT. It is translated as CSVVRTGTGELFF.

The genes are TRBV6-4 and TRBJ2-1; maybe TRBD1 (6 bases). Between the trimmed V and J ends, which lost 4 bases and 0 bases, there was a span of 10 bases. Germline V gives CDR1 MRHNA, CDR2 SNTAGT. This CDR3 has 15 residues. The CDR3 is CASSVQGSSYNEQFF. The CDR3, as DNA: TGTGCCAGCAGTGTTCAGGGGAGCTCCTACAATGAGCAGTTCTTC.

The chain joins TRBV4-2 to TRBJ2-1; the match to TRBD2 covers 12 bases. The germline gives CDR1 LGHNA, CDR2 YNFKEQ. The CDR3 is 15 residues long. Trimming removed 5 bases from V and 3 bases from J; junction bases left unmatched: 2. The CDR3 loop is CASSSSGRGYNEQFF. The DNA of the CDR3 is TGTGCCAGCAGCTCTAGCGGGAGGGGCTACAATGAGCAGTTCTTC.

The chain recombines TRBV7-2 with TRBJ1-6; 9 nucleotides agree with TRBD1. CDR3 size: 16 residues. In germline, CDR1 is SGHTA, CDR2 FQGNSA. The V and J ends lost 6 bases and 5 bases, in that order; junction bases with no gene match: 8. For the CDR3, the DNA is TGTGCCAGCAGTCTCCTCGGACAGGGGAATAATTCACCCCTCCACTTT. Encoded protein: CASSLLGQGNNSPLHF.

The gene calls are TRBV5-1 and TRBJ2-1; D perhaps matches TRBD1 (6 bases). The germline V gene has CDR1 SGHRS and CDR2 YFSETQ. This CDR3 region has 17 residues. The V gene lost 0 bases and the J gene lost 2 bases, with 15 bases spanning the gap. CDR3 sequence reads: CASSLAPDGQPYNEQFF. The CDR3 bases are TGCGCCAGCAGCTTGGCGCCGGACGGACAGCCCTACAATGAGCAGTTCTTC.

The rearrangement links TRBV4-1 to TRBJ1-1, with D tentatively TRBD1 (5 bases). Germline loops: CDR1 MGHRA, CDR2 YSYEKL. Trimming pared 2 bases from V and 0 bases from J, leaving 10 bases between. The CDR3 consists of 15 residues. This CDR3 reads CASSQPGFMNTEAFF. DNA of the CDR3: TGCGCCAGCAGCCAACCAGGGTTTATGAACACTGAAGCTTTCTTT.

V and J are TRBV6-2 or TRBV6-3 and TRBJ2-1; the match to TRBD2 covers 11 bases. After removal of 6 bases from V and 9 bases from J, the junction contained 7 bases not matched to a gene. The CDR3 loop spans 14 amino acids. Germline assignment: CDR1 MNHEY and CDR2 SVGEGT. The CDR3 is CASRPSGGQGEQFF. Here the CDR3 DNA reads TGTGCCAGCAGGCCTAGCGGGGGGCAGGGTGAGCAGTTCTTC.

Regarding this clonotype: Germline is not matched at one junction end, which may reflect a read error. This chain joins TRBV28 and TRBJ1-5; no firm D call. The CDR3 length is 14 residues. Germline CDR1 reads MDHEN; CDR2 reads SYDVKM. CDR3 loop: CASTMPPRNRPQHF. The CDR3, as DNA: TGTGCCAGCACCATGCCGCCGAGGAATCGGCCCCAGCATTTT.

The V and J genes are TRBV20-1 and TRBJ2-7, with 10 bases that match TRBD2. Germline lookup yields CDR1 DFQATT and CDR2 SNEGSKA (reference sequence). The CDR3 contains 13 residues. The CDR3, as DNA: TGCAGCCTGACGGGGACTAGCGTCTACGAGCAGTACTTC. It is translated as CSLTGTSVYEQYF.

The CDR3 reads CSVVPQLAGVYNEQFF. Written as DNA, the CDR3 is TGCAGCGTTGTTCCGCAACTAGCGGGGGTTTACAATGAGCAGTTCTTC. The chain carries TRBV29-1 and TRBJ2-1, with 11 positions matching TRBD2. The germline V gene has CDR1 SQVTM and CDR2 ANQGSEA. V lost 4 bases, J lost 4 bases, and 9 bases stayed unmatched. This CDR3 contains 16 residues.

The V and J genes are TRBV6-2 or TRBV6-3 and TRBJ1-2; TRBD1 matches at 9 bases. Germline values: CDR1 MNHEY, CDR2 SVGEGT. The CDR3 has 14 residues. The junction had 5 bases not matched to a gene; V was cut back by 5 bases and J by 4 bases. The CDR3 DNA follows: TGTGCCAGCAGTACCGGGACAGGGACCTATGGCTACACCTTC. Translated, it gives CASSTGTGTYGYTF.

V is TRBV20-1 and J is TRBJ2-7, with 8 bases that match TRBD2. Trimming cost V 0 bases and J 6 bases; bases outside gene matches: 4. CDR1 is DFQATT and CDR2 is SNEGSKA in the germline V gene (reference sequence). CDR3 length: 13 residues. For the CDR3, the DNA is TGCAGTGCTAGAGATCCGGGGGGGTTCGAGCAGTACTTC. Translating it yields CSARDPGGFEQYF.

This chain links TRBV5-4 with TRBJ2-2; 7 bases fit TRBD1. The germline CDR1 and CDR2 sequences are SGHNT and YYREEE (reference sequence). The CDR3 covers 16 residues. V shed 4 bases and J 3 bases; nucleotides not matched to a gene: 9. The CDR3 sequence: CASSAPGQPYTGELFF. CDR3 bases: TGTGCCAGCAGCGCCCCGGGACAGCCTTACACCGGGGAGCTGTTTTTT. Together with reference TRBV5-4 and TRBJ2-2, the CDR3 gives the full variable domain: ETGVTQSPTHLIKTRGQQVTLRCSSQSGHNTVSWYQQALGQGPQFIFQYYREEENGRGNFPPRFSGLQFPNYSSELNVNALELDDSALYLCASSAPGQPYTGELFFGEGSRLTVL.